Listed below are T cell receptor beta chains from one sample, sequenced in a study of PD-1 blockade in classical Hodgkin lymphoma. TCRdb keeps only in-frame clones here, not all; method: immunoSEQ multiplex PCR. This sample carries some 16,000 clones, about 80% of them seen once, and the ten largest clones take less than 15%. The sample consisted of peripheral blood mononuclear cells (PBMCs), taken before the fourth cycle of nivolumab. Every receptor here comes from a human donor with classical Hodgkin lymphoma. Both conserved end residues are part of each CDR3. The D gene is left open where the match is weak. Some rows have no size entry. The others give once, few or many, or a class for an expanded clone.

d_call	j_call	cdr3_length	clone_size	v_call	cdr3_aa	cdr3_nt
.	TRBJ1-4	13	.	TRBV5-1	CASSLQGGEKLFF	TGCGCCAGCAGCTTACAGGGAGGCGAAAAACTGTTTTTT
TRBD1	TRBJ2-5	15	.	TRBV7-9	CASSLRSGQQETQYF	TGTGCCAGCAGCTTAAGGTCGGGACAGCAAGAGACCCAGTACTTC
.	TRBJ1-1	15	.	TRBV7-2	CASSLDRYSLTEAFF	TGTGCCAGCAGCTTAGATCGTTACAGCCTCACTGAAGCTTTCTTT
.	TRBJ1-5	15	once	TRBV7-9	CASSLGGSNISPQHF	TGTGCCAGCAGCTTAGGCGGCAGCAATATCAGCCCCCAGCATTTT
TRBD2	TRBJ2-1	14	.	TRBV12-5	CASGPSGSYNEQFF	TGTGCTAGTGGCCCTAGCGGGTCCTACAATGAGCAGTTCTTC
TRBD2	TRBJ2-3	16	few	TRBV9	CASSVFSGGNTDTQYF	TGTGCCAGCAGCGTTTTTAGCGGGGGGAACACAGATACGCAGTATTTT
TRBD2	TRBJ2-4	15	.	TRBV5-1	CASSWTSGGLNIQYF	TGCGCCAGCAGCTGGACTAGCGGGGGATTGAACATTCAGTACTTC
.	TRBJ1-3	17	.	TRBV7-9	CASSYSVGGPSGNTIYF	TGTGCCAGCAGCTATAGTGTCGGGGGTCCCTCTGGAAACACCATATATTTT
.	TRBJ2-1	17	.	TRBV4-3	CASSQDGGGLSYNEQFF	TGCGCCAGCAGCCAAGATGGAGGCGGACTTTCCTACAATGAGCAGTTCTTC
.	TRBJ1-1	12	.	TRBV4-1	CASSQGAGEAFF	TGCGCCAGCAGCCAGGGGGCGGGTGAAGCTTTCTTT
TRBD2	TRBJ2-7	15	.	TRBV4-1	CASSQGPSGGYEQYF	TGCGCCAGCAGCCAAGGACCCAGCGGGGGTTACGAGCAGTACTTC
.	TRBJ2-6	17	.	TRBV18	CASSPPGGLSGANVLTF	TGTGCCAGCTCACCACCAGGGGGTCTTTCTGGGGCCAACGTCCTGACTTTC
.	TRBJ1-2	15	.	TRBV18	CASSPQGPSNYGYTF	TGTGCCAGCTCACCACAGGGGCCATCTAACTATGGCTACACCTTC
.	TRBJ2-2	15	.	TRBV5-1	CASSLQGVDTGELFF	TGCGCCAGCAGCTTGCAGGGCGTGGACACCGGGGAGCTGTTTTTT
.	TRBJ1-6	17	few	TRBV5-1	CASSLGGLSSYNSPLHF	TGCGCCAGCAGCTTGGGAGGTCTGAGCTCCTATAATTCACCCCTCCACTTT
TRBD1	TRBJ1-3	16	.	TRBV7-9	CASSPFSTGPGNTIYF	TGTGCCAGCAGTCCATTCTCGACAGGGCCTGGAAACACCATATATTTT
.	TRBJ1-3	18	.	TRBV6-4	CASSDNSPGSKVGNTIYF	TGTGCCAGCAGTGACAATTCCCCCGGGTCTAAGGTAGGAAACACCATATATTTT
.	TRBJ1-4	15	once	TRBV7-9	CASSLERGFNEKLFF	TGTGCCAGCAGCTTAGAGAGGGGATTTAATGAAAAACTGTTTTTT
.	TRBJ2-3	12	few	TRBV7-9	CASSLSTDTQYF	TGTGCCAGCAGCTTATCCACAGATACGCAGTATTTT
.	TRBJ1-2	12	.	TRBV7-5	CASSLGGLGYTF	TGTGCCAGCAGCTTAGGAGGGCTTGGCTACACCTTC